Sequencing of this TCR beta chain was carried out in a study of blood T cell repertoires in COVID-19. Looking at the study overall: Acute and convalescent COVID-19 specimens originated in the United States, Italy and Spain.

Cohort allocation depended upon clinical history that participants reported. The study counted Cohort 3 donors as recovered given two negative PCRs, clearance, or symptom resolution. Measured with immunoSEQ multiplex PCR; TCRdb has only the in-frame clones, and not every one. This table has a few hundred thousand clones, approximately 86% appearing once. The V segment lost 3 bases and the J segment 1 base; nucleotides outside the gene matches: 2. CDR1 and CDR2 from the germline V gene are SNHLY and FYNNEI. This CDR3 is built from 14 residues. The chain recombines TRBV2 with TRBJ1-1; 7 nucleotides match TRBD1. The sequenced sample was PBMCs or T cells enriched from blood (not recorded which). This clonotype was obtained from a woman in her sixties or seventies who had recovered from COVID-19. The CDR3 spells CASSDRDRNTEAFF. CDR3 coding DNA: TGTGCCAGCAGTGATAGGGACAGGAACACTGAAGCTTTCTTT.